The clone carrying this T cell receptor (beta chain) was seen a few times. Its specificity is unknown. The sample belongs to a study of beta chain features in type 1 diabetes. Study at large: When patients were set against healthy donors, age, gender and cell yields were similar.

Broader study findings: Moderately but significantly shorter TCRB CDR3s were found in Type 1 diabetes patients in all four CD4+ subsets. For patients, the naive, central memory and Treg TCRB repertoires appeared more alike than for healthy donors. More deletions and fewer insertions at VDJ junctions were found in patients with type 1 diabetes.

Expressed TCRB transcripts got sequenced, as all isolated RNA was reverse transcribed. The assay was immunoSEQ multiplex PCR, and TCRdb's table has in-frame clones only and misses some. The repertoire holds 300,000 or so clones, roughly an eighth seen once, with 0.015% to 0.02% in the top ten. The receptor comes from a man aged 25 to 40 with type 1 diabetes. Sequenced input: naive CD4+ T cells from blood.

CDR3 DNA: TGTGCCAGCAGGGACAGGGGCAAAGAGCAGTACTTC. It specifies CASRDRGKEQYF. This chain connects TRBV2 to TRBJ2-7; 9 bases are shared with TRBD1. V gave up 6 bases and J gave up 7 bases; unmatched junction bases: 4. Per the germline V gene, CDR1 is SNHLY and CDR2 is FYNNEI. This CDR3 has 12 residues.